Following are 23 T cell receptor beta chains from one sample sequenced in a study of blood T cell repertoires in COVID-19. TCRdb keeps only in-frame clones here, not all; method: immunoSEQ multiplex PCR. The sample holds roughly 250,000 clones, roughly 87% seen once. What was sequenced was peripheral blood. The receptors stem from a man aged 55 to 69 who had recovered from COVID-19.

This chain joins TRBV20-1 and TRBJ2-3; tentatively, D is TRBD1 (5 bases). Germline V gene sequence: CDR1 DFQATT, CDR2 SNEGSKA (reference sequence). V dropped 3 bases and J dropped 3 bases, with 13 bases sitting between them. This CDR3 region has 14 residues. The CDR3 region has the DNA TGCAGTGCTAGTTTGGGGCGCCTGACAGATACGCAGTATTTT. Amino acids: CSASLGRLTDTQYF.

The chain carries TRBV5-1 and TRBJ1-6; 7 nucleotides align to TRBD1. The length of the CDR3 is 16 residues. CDR1 is SGHRS and CDR2 is YFSETQ in the germline V gene. J lost 4 bases, V lost 0 bases, and 4 bases had no gene match. The CDR3 DNA is TGCGCCAGCAGCTTGGAGGCGGACAGGTATAATTCACCCCTCCACTTT. Its protein is CASSLEADRYNSPLHF. Full variable domain (missing parts from reference TRBV5-1 and TRBJ1-6): KAGVTQTPRYLIKTRGQQVTLSCSPISGHRSVSWYQQTPGQGLQFLFEYFSETQRNKGNFPGRFSGRQFSNSRSEMNVSTLELGDSALYLCASSLEADRYNSPLHFGNGTRLTVT.

This clone was observed a single time. The gene calls are TRBV5-6 and TRBJ2-7; 8 bases fit TRBD1. The CDR3 covers 14 residues. J lost 7 bases, V lost 2 bases, and 8 bases had no gene match. The germline CDR1 and CDR2 sequences are SGHDT and YYEEEE. CDR3 in DNA: TGTGCCAGCAGCTTTCAGGGGGCGCGTCAAGAGCAGTACGTC. This translates into CASSFQGARQEQYV.

The rearrangement links TRBV6-2 or TRBV6-3 to TRBJ1-6, with D unresolved. This CDR3 is 15 amino acids long. Trimming shortened V by 6 bases and J by 12 bases, and 21 bases separated the two germline ends. Germline assignment: CDR1 MNHEY and CDR2 SVGEGT. CDR3 loop: CASSVPRGNSGPLHF. In nucleotides, the CDR3 is TGTGCCAGCAGCGTCCCGCGGGGAAATTCAGGACCCCTCCACTTT.

The chain links TRBV5-4 to TRBJ2-3; no clear D. The CDR3 is made up of 14 amino acids. Germline CDR1 is SGHNT and CDR2 is YYREEE (reference sequence). The V and J ends lost 0 bases and 0 bases respectively, with 5 bases between them. This CDR3 reads CASSLGASTDTQYF. In DNA, the CDR3 is TGTGCCAGCAGCTTGGGGGCTAGCACAGATACGCAGTATTTT.

This clone was detected a few times. The chain employs TRBV5-4 and TRBJ1-3; 8 positions match TRBD1. Trimming cost V 0 bases and J 0 bases; bases outside gene matches: 2. The CDR3 contains 16 residues. From germline, CDR1 is SGHNT and CDR2 YYREEE (reference sequence). This chain's CDR3 is CASSLGDRSSGNTIYF. In nucleotides, the CDR3 is TGTGCCAGCAGCTTGGGGGACAGGAGCTCTGGAAACACCATATATTTT. Filled out from reference TRBV5-4 and TRBJ1-3, the complete variable domain reads ETGVTQSPTHLIKTRGQQVTLRCSSQSGHNTVSWYQQALGQGPQFIFQYYREEENGRGNFPPRFSGLQFPNYSSELNVNALELDDSALYLCASSLGDRSSGNTIYFGEGSWLTVV.

The chain joins TRBV7-2 to TRBJ2-3; 7 positions match TRBD1. CDR1 is SGHTA, CDR2 FQGNSA, per germline. This CDR3 spans 19 amino acids. Germline trimming cut 2 bases from V and 6 bases from J; bases unmatched to any gene: 20. The DNA for the CDR3 is TGTGCCAGCAGCTTAATGTGGCGGGTTTCCGACAGGGTCTCGGATACGCAGTATTTT. Its protein product is CASSLMWRVSDRVSDTQYF.

This clone was observed a single time. The chain employs TRBV12-3 or TRBV12-4 and TRBJ1-1, with D hard to call. The CDR3 has 12 amino acids. V gave up 3 bases and J gave up 6 bases, with 8 bases separating them. In DNA, the CDR3 is TGTGCCAGCAGTTTTTACGGGGCTGAAGCTTTCTTT. Translation gives CASSFYGAEAFF.

The chain joins TRBV4-2 to TRBJ2-7, with TRBD2 matching over 10 bases. The CDR3 is made up of 16 amino acids. Germline V gene data show CDR1 as LGHNA and CDR2 as YNFKEQ. The J segment lost 2 bases and the V segment lost 1 base, leaving 5 bases of the junction unmatched. Here the CDR3 DNA reads TGTGCCAGCAGCCAAGGGCTAGCGGGGGCCCCCTACGAGCAGTACTTC. This codes for CASSQGLAGAPYEQYF.

The chain couples TRBV5-1 to TRBJ2-1, with 12 bases matching TRBD2. Trimming at V came to 4 bases and at J to 3 bases, leaving 5 bases not matched to a gene. Per the germline V gene, CDR1 is SGHRS and CDR2 is YFSETQ. The CDR3 contains 16 residues. The CDR3 DNA sequence: TGCGCCAGCAGCCGACTAGCGGGGGCCAACTACAATGAGCAGTTCTTC. Amino acid sequence: CASSRLAGANYNEQFF.

V is TRBV7-2 and J is TRBJ2-7, with 7 bases identical to TRBD2. This CDR3 has 15 residues. CDR1 is SGHTA and CDR2 is FQGNSA in the germline V gene. Germline trimming cut 5 bases from V and 4 bases from J; bases unmatched to any gene: 11. The DNA for the CDR3 is TGTGCCAGCAGCCGTGCTTTTTGGGGGGGATACGAGCAGTACTTC. It specifies CASSRAFWGGYEQYF.

V and J are TRBV29-1 and TRBJ1-2; 8 positions agree with TRBD1. The germline V gene has CDR1 SQVTM and CDR2 ANQGSEA. V shed 7 bases and J 3 bases; nucleotides not matched to a gene: 7. The CDR3 is 13 residues long. CDR3 nucleotides: TGCAGCGCAATGGACAGGGTCGACTATGGCTACACCTTC. Its protein product is CSAMDRVDYGYTF.

This chain uses TRBV18 with TRBJ1-2; tentatively, D is TRBD1 (5 bases). V was trimmed by 2 bases and J by 7 bases, leaving 20 bases between them. The CDR3 has 16 amino acids. Germline loops: CDR1 KGHSH, CDR2 LQKENI. CDR3 nucleotide sequence: TGTGCCAGCTCACCATCATCGATAGGGGCCGCCGGTGGCTACACCTTC. It yields the protein CASSPSSIGAAGGYTF. Based on the CDR3 plus reference TRBV18 and TRBJ1-2, the full variable domain is NAGVMQNPRHLVRRRGQEARLRCSPMKGHSHVYWYRQLPEEGLKFMVYLQKENIIDESGMPKERFSAEFPKEGPSILRIQQVVRGDSAAYFCASSPSSIGAAGGYTFGSGTRLTVV.

This sequence joins TRBV7-9 and TRBJ1-1, with 8 bases aligning to TRBD1. The CDR3 extends over 14 amino acids. The ends lost 6 bases at V and 8 bases at J; junction bases unmatched: 11. Germline lookup yields CDR1 SEHNR and CDR2 FQNEAQ (reference sequence). The CDR3 reads CASSEGDRLREAFF. DNA for the CDR3: TGTGCCAGCAGTGAAGGGGACAGGTTAAGAGAAGCTTTCTTT.

The chain employs TRBV5-1 and TRBJ1-2, with TRBD1 identical over 7 bases. After removal of 4 bases from V and 6 bases from J, the junction contained 9 bases not matched to a gene. This CDR3 region has 14 residues. Germline CDR1 is SGHRS and CDR2 is YFSETQ. This CDR3 reads CASSEGQPKHGYTF. The CDR3 nucleotides read TGCGCCAGCAGCGAGGGACAGCCCAAACATGGCTACACCTTC.

The J gene is TRBJ1-4, the V gene TRBV5-1; tentatively, D is TRBD1 (5 bases). CDR1 and CDR2 from the germline V gene are SGHRS and YFSETQ. Trimming pared 4 bases from V and 0 bases from J, leaving 10 bases between. This CDR3 spans 15 amino acids. The CDR3 DNA sequence: TGCGCCAGCAGCCCCTGGGGGGCAACTAATGAAAAACTGTTTTTT. This sequence encodes CASSPWGATNEKLFF. Full variable domain (outside the CDR3, taken from reference TRBV5-1 and TRBJ1-4): KAGVTQTPRYLIKTRGQQVTLSCSPISGHRSVSWYQQTPGQGLQFLFEYFSETQRNKGNFPGRFSGRQFSNSRSEMNVSTLELGDSALYLCASSPWGATNEKLFFGSGTQLSVL.

Here the CDR3 DNA reads TGTGCCAGCAGCCGGAGGGCGACGGCAGATACGCAGTATTTT. Its translation: CASSRRATADTQYF. This chain links TRBV7-8 with TRBJ2-3; TRBD2 might be the D (6 bases). The CDR3 totals 14 residues. CDR1 SGHVS and CDR2 FQNEAQ come from the germline V gene. V shed 5 bases and J shed 4 bases, with 13 bases lying between them.

The V call is TRBV5-1, the J call TRBJ2-2; D gene ambiguous. CDR3 length: 15 amino acids. CDR1 SGHRS and CDR2 YFSETQ come from the germline V gene. Trimming stripped 6 bases from V and 6 bases from J, with 18 bases between. The CDR3 loop is CASISGPSAAGELFF. The DNA for the CDR3 is TGCGCCAGCATATCTGGCCCATCGGCGGCCGGGGAGCTGTTTTTT.

V is TRBV5-1 and J is TRBJ1-2; no clear D. V lost 0 bases and J 7 bases, leaving 10 bases between the germline ends. Germline V gene data show CDR1 as SGHRS and CDR2 as YFSETQ. The CDR3 is 13 amino acids. CDR3 region: CASSLERPGGYTF. The CDR3 coding sequence is TGCGCCAGCAGCTTGGAGCGACCGGGTGGCTACACCTTC. The entire variable domain, with the rest obtained from reference TRBV5-1 and TRBJ1-2, is as follows: KAGVTQTPRYLIKTRGQQVTLSCSPISGHRSVSWYQQTPGQGLQFLFEYFSETQRNKGNFPGRFSGRQFSNSRSEMNVSTLELGDSALYLCASSLERPGGYTFGSGTRLTVV.

V is TRBV12-5 and J is TRBJ2-1; TRBD1 matches at 9 bases. Germline V gene sequence: CDR1 LGHNT, CDR2 FRNRAP. This CDR3 comprises 15 residues. V shed 4 bases, J shed 9 bases, and the junction held 10 bases outside the gene matches. The CDR3 region is CASGSPQGAKGEQFF. The CDR3 DNA reads as TGTGCTAGTGGTTCCCCACAGGGGGCGAAAGGTGAGCAGTTCTTC. The full variable domain, completed using reference TRBV12-5 and TRBJ2-1, is DARVTQTPRHKVTEMGQEVTMRCQPILGHNTVFWYRQTMMQGLELLAYFRNRAPLDDSGMPKDRFSAEMPDATLATLKIQPSEPRDSAVYFCASGSPQGAKGEQFFGPGTRLTVL.

The V and J genes are TRBV3-1 (or the pseudogene TRBV3-2) and TRBJ1-4; 10 positions agree with TRBD1. Trimming cost V 4 bases and J 7 bases; bases outside gene matches: 6. This CDR3 is 15 amino acids long. The V gene's germline CDR1 is LGHDT and CDR2 YNNKEL (reference sequence). The CDR3 region has the DNA TGTGCCAGCAGCCCCGTTCGGACAGGGGGTGAAAAACTGTTTTTT. Translating gives CASSPVRTGGEKLFF.

DNA for the CDR3: TGTGCCAGCTCACCACCTTCAGGCGTTAACACTGAAGCTTTCTTT. Amino acid sequence: CASSPPSGVNTEAFF. The chain recombines TRBV18 with TRBJ1-1; D is ambiguous. Germline lookup yields CDR1 KGHSH and CDR2 LQKENI. This CDR3 comprises 15 residues. Trimming removed 0 bases at V and 2 bases at J, with 10 bases between.

The V call is TRBV6-2 or TRBV6-3, the J call TRBJ2-7; D call uncertain. The V gene lost 0 bases and the J gene lost 1 base, with 16 bases spanning the gap. The CDR3 is 17 residues long. CDR1 is MNHEY, CDR2 SVGEGT, per germline. Here the CDR3 DNA reads TGTGCCAGCAGTTACTCGATGAGGCAGCCGATTTCCTACGAGCAGTACTTC. Translated, it gives CASSYSMRQPISYEQYF.